This is a list of T cell receptor beta chains from one sample in a study of T-cell memory formation after mild COVID-19. TCRdb passed the 5' RACE reads through MiXCR, listing each CDR3 protein once. The sample lists around 80,000 distinct CDR3 sequences; roughly 13% were seen once. The sample taken for sequencing was PBMCs or a T cell subset sorted from them (not recorded which). The source of these receptors is an adult woman who had mild COVID-19 (a few samples of this study predate the infection). Cell type and time point are not known. Both conserved end residues are part of each CDR3. The D gene is left open where the match is weak. A row's size may be missing; if present it is once, few, many or a size class.

D	J	V	size	CDR3	DNA
NA	TRBJ1-2	TRBV20-1	many	CSARVPGDGYTF	TGCAGTGCTAGAGTCCCAGGGGATGGCTACACCTTC
NA	TRBJ2-2	TRBV4-1	NA	CASSQDRSAGGELFF	TGCGCCAGCAGCCAAGATCGGTCCGCGGGCGGGGAGCTGTTTTTT
TRBD2	TRBJ2-3	TRBV5-1	few	CASSPSGGARTDTQYF	TGCGCCAGCAGCCCCTCCGGGGGGGCCCGGACAGATACGCAGTATTTT
NA	TRBJ2-7	TRBV29-1	few	CSVEDSYEQYF	TGCAGCGTTGAAGACAGCTACGAGCAGTACTTC
TRBD2	TRBJ2-3	TRBV7-9	few	CASSPLAGEGTDTQYF	TGTGCCAGCAGCCCTCTAGCGGGGGAGGGCACAGATACGCAGTATTTT
TRBD2	TRBJ2-1	TRBV4-1	few	CASSQGSGLAGEYNEQFF	TGCGCCAGCAGCCAAGGAAGTGGACTAGCGGGGGAATACAATGAGCAGTTCTTC
TRBD1	TRBJ2-7	TRBV20-1	few	CSARPKWAAGTDFYEQYF	TGCAGTGCTAGACCTAAGTGGGCGGCCGGGACAGACTTCTACGAGCAGTACTTC
NA	TRBJ1-1	TRBV7-7	NA	CASSLAVEGMNTEAFF	TGTGCTAGCAGCTTAGCCGTGGAGGGGATGAACACTGAAGCTTTCTTT
TRBD2	TRBJ2-1	TRBV4-3	many	CASSQKGLAGGNEQFF	TGCGCCAGCAGCCAAAAGGGACTAGCGGGAGGTAATGAGCAGTTCTTC
NA	TRBJ1-1	TRBV9	NA	CASSSPLGANTEAFF	TGTGCCAGCAGCTCCCCGTTAGGCGCGAACACTGAAGCTTTCTTT
NA	TRBJ2-7	TRBV5-4	NA	CASSLGTPYEQYF	TGTGCCAGCAGCTTAGGGACCCCCTACGAGCAGTACTTC
NA	TRBJ2-1	TRBV24-1	few	CATSETTGPHNEQFF	TGTGCCACCAGTGAGACCACGGGACCCCACAATGAGCAGTTCTTC
NA	TRBJ1-1	TRBV29-1	NA	CSVSATRSTEAFF	TGCAGCGTTTCAGCCACGCGGAGCACTGAAGCTTTCTTT
NA	TRBJ2-2	TRBV7-2	NA	CASSLPGRNTGELFF	TGTGCCAGCAGCCTTCCGGGTCGTAATACCGGGGAGCTGTTTTTT
NA	TRBJ2-1	TRBV7-9	NA	CASSPPTDSYNEQFF	TGTGCCAGCAGCCCTCCGACAGACTCCTACAATGAGCAGTTCTTC
NA	TRBJ2-3	TRBV3-1	few	CASSIRQVPSTDTQYF	TGTGCCAGCAGCATACGACAGGTGCCGAGCACAGATACGCAGTATTTT
NA	TRBJ2-7	TRBV19	few	CACSFRGYEQYF	TGTGCCTGTAGTTTTCGTGGCTACGAGCAGTACTTC
NA	TRBJ2-1	TRBV12-3/TRBV12-4	NA	CASSPAPGINEQFF	TGTGCCAGCAGCCCCGCGCCGGGAATCAATGAGCAGTTCTTC
NA	TRBJ2-7	TRBV6-1	few	CASTGTVPYEQYF	TGTGCCAGCACCGGGACTGTACCCTACGAGCAGTACTTC
NA	TRBJ2-1	TRBV6-5	few	CASSYSKRYNEQFF	TGTGCCAGCAGTTACTCGAAGCGGTACAATGAGCAGTTCTTC
NA	TRBJ1-3	TRBV27	NA	CASSPVAGGTGNTIYF	TGTGCCAGCAGTCCCGTTGCTGGGGGAACTGGAAACACCATATATTTT
TRBD2	TRBJ2-5	TRBV7-9	NA	CASSVAGGEETQYF	TGTGCCAGCAGCGTGGCGGGGGGTGAGGAGACCCAGTACTTC
NA	TRBJ1-5	TRBV7-6	few	CASSEGVGNQPQHF	TGTGCCAGCAGTGAGGGAGTTGGCAATCAGCCCCAGCATTTT
NA	TRBJ2-1	TRBV7-9	NA	CASSLAVQFF	TGTGCCAGCAGCTTAGCGGTGCAGTTCTTC
TRBD2	TRBJ2-4	TRBV20-1	few	CSSGRGNIQYF	TGCAGTTCAGGGAGGGGAAACATTCAGTACTTC
TRBD1	TRBJ2-1	TRBV7-2	few	CASSLDITGQGAQDEQFF	TGTGCCAGCAGCTTAGACATTACGGGACAGGGGGCTCAGGATGAGCAGTTCTTC